The present entry profiles one T cell receptor beta chain with its context. This sample is drawn from a study of technical replicates of blood from several donors. TCRdb's copy holds only in-frame clones and misses some; the assay was immunoSEQ multiplex PCR. The table has about 84,000 clones, 93% seen once. The germline gives CDR1 LNHDA, CDR2 SQIVND (reference sequence). Unmatched junction bases numbered 4, after V lost 1 base and J lost 4 bases. The CDR3 is made up of 15 amino acids. This receptor was identified in a human donor in good health. This chain links TRBV19 with TRBJ2-5; 9 bases line up with TRBD2. Sample: T cells isolated from PBMCs. The CDR3 reads CASSIGSGSRETQYF. In nucleotides, the CDR3 is TGTGCCAGTAGTATAGGTAGCGGGAGTCGAGAGACCCAGTACTTC.